This is a list of T cell receptor beta chains from one sample in a study of cytomegalovirus exposure and HLA in healthy donors. Sequencing was performed with immunoSEQ multiplex PCR; in TCRdb, only in-frame clones are kept and a portion is missing. The sample lists under 150,000 clones, around 70% occurring once. Sequenced material: PBMCs. The receptors stem from a human donor in good health. Both conserved end residues are part of each CDR3. A D gene is named only where the DNA matches it firmly. Not every row has a clone size; where given, it reads once, few, many or a size class.

j_call cdr3_length clone_size d_call v_call cdr3_nt cdr3_aa
TRBJ1-4 16 NA NA TRBV30 TGTGCCTGGAGTGTAGCTCTGCACGCAACTAATGAAAAACTGTTTTTT CAWSVALHATNEKLFF
TRBJ2-7 13 NA TRBD2 TRBV7-9 TGTTCCAGCAGCTTTAGCGGGGCCTACGAGCAGTACTTC CSSSFSGAYEQYF
TRBJ2-7 15 NA NA TRBV18 TGTGCCAGCTCACCACTAGCGGCGGGCCCCTACGAGCAGTACTTC CASSPLAAGPYEQYF
TRBJ2-2 15 few NA TRBV7-2 TGTGCCAGCAGCTCAAAGAGGCTGCCCACCGGGGAGCTGTTTTTT CASSSKRLPTGELFF
TRBJ1-6 16 NA TRBD1 TRBV6-5 TGTGCCAGCAGTTACCCCCGCAGGGGGATCGATTCACCCCTCCACTTT CASSYPRRGIDSPLHF
TRBJ2-5 15 NA TRBD2 TRBV5-1 TGCGCCAGCAGCTTGTCCGGACTAGGGGTAGAGACCCAGTACTTC CASSLSGLGVETQYF
TRBJ2-2 12 NA TRBD1 TRBV5-5 TGTGCCAGCAGCTTACAGGGGACGGAGCTGTTTTTT CASSLQGTELFF
TRBJ2-7 13 NA TRBD1 TRBV29-1 TGCAGCGTTGAAGGACAGGGGGGTCGCGAGCAGTACTTC CSVEGQGGREQYF
TRBJ1-2 14 NA NA TRBV5-5 TGTGCCAGCACCCTGATTGGACAGAACTATGGCTACACCTTC CASTLIGQNYGYTF
TRBJ2-7 15 NA TRBD1 TRBV28 TGTGCCAGCAGTTTGATCGGGACAGGGGGCACCGAGCAGTACTTC CASSLIGTGGTEQYF
TRBJ1-2 16 NA TRBD1 TRBV5-4 TGTGCCAGCAGCTTGGGGGGACAGGGGGGATACTATGGCTACACCTTC CASSLGGQGGYYGYTF
TRBJ1-2 15 once NA TRBV7-2 TGTGCCAGCAGCTTACTTGGCAGGGCCAACTATGGCTACACCTTC CASSLLGRANYGYTF
TRBJ2-3 14 NA NA TRBV7-9 TGTGCCAGCAGCTTAATGGCAGGCACAGATACGCAGTATTTT CASSLMAGTDTQYF
TRBJ2-1 13 few NA TRBV7-9 TGTGCCAGCAGCCCGCAGGCGTACAATGAGCAGTTCTTC CASSPQAYNEQFF
TRBJ1-1 15 NA NA TRBV7-3 TGTGCCAGCAGCTTAGCGGGGCGGGGATTTACTGAAGCTTTCTTT CASSLAGRGFTEAFF
TRBJ1-2 16 NA TRBD1 TRBV5-4 TGTGCCAGCAGCCCCGGATCGGCAGGGGGCATCTATGGCTACACCTTC CASSPGSAGGIYGYTF
TRBJ2-5 16 NA TRBD2 TRBV29-1 TGCAGCGTTGAAGGGACTAGCGGGGGGGCGGCAGAGACCCAGTACTTC CSVEGTSGGAAETQYF
TRBJ2-2 15 NA TRBD1 TRBV7-9 TGTGCCAGCAGCCCGGGGACAGGGGTCACCGGGGAGCTGTTTTTT CASSPGTGVTGELFF
TRBJ2-7 16 NA TRBD1 TRBV6-5 TGTGCCAGCAGTTCCAATACAGGGGGCAGTGGGAGCGAGCAGTACTTC CASSSNTGGSGSEQYF
TRBJ2-7 14 NA NA TRBV6-1 TGTGCCAGCAGTACCCGTATGGGCCCGGGGGAGCAGTACTTC CASSTRMGPGEQYF
TRBJ2-1 15 NA NA TRBV7-9 TGTTCCAGCAGCTTCCACTTAAACCCCCTCAATGAGCAGTTCTTC CSSSFHLNPLNEQFF
TRBJ2-3 17 NA NA TRBV4-2 TGTGCCAGCAGCCAAGAGAGTGGGGGGACTAGCACAGATACGCAGTATTTT CASSQESGGTSTDTQYF
TRBJ2-3 16 NA NA TRBV4-3 TGCGCCAGCAGCCAAGAATTAGGCGGCGGGGCAGATACGCAGTATTTT CASSQELGGGADTQYF
TRBJ2-7 18 NA NA TRBV4-2 TGTGCCAGCAGCCAAGGCATCGGTTCCGGGAGTAGATCCTACGAGCAGTACTTC CASSQGIGSGSRSYEQYF
TRBJ1-5 15 NA TRBD1 TRBV19 TGTGCCAGTGAACCGGGACAGATGTTCAATCAGCCCCAGCATTTT CASEPGQMFNQPQHF
TRBJ2-1 19 NA TRBD2 TRBV7-9 TGTGCCAGCACCACGAGAGACTATAGCGGGAGTTTGGATTACAATGAGCAGTTCTTC CASTTRDYSGSLDYNEQFF
TRBJ2-1 13 NA TRBD2 TRBV2 TGTGCCAGTTACGGCGGGACTAGGGATGAGCAGTTCTTC CASYGGTRDEQFF
TRBJ1-1 12 NA NA TRBV19 TGTGCCAGTAGTATGGGGGCCACTGAAGCTTTCTTT CASSMGATEAFF